What follows are 15 T cell receptor beta chains derived from one specimen sequenced in a study of T-cell memory formation after mild COVID-19. TCRdb reprocessed the 5' RACE reads with MiXCR, giving one entry per CDR3 protein. This repertoire shows around 220,000 distinct CDR3 sequences, 16% found once; its top ten account for approximately 3.5%. The sequencing sample was made of PBMCs or a T cell subset sorted from them (not recorded which). The receptors originated from a man aged 18 to 30 who had mild COVID-19 (a few samples of this study predate the infection). Cell type and time point are not known.

This clonotype appeared once. The chain carries TRBV6-5 and TRBJ1-2; D remains unclear. The CDR3 is 14 amino acids. V was cut by 0 bases and J by 2 bases, with 7 bases left in between. Germline assignment: CDR1 MNHEY and CDR2 SVGAGI. The CDR3 reads CASSYSLGNYGYTF. The CDR3 DNA is TGTGCCAGCAGTTACTCTTTGGGAAACTATGGCTACACCTTC.

This chain links TRBV7-2 with TRBJ1-3; TRBD1 aligns across 8 bases. The CDR3 extends over 16 amino acids. J lost 0 bases, V lost 3 bases, and 4 bases had no gene match. The germline CDR1 and CDR2 sequences are SGHTA and FQGNSA. DNA for the CDR3: TGTGCCAGCAGCTTCCGGACAGGGCACTCTGGAAACACCATATATTTT. This translates into CASSFRTGHSGNTIYF. The complete variable domain, with remaining parts taken from reference TRBV7-2 and TRBJ1-3, reads GAGVSQSPSNKVTEKGKDVELRCDPISGHTALYWYRQSLGQGLEFLIYFQGNSAPDKSGLPSDRFSAERTGGSVSTLTIQRTQQEDSAVYLCASSFRTGHSGNTIYFGEGSWLTVV.

V is TRBV4-2 and J is TRBJ1-2; TRBD1 matches 7 bases. Germline V gives CDR1 LGHNA, CDR2 YNFKEQ. The CDR3 contains 16 residues. V shed 4 bases and J 0 bases; nucleotides not matched to a gene: 8. The CDR3 region is CASSPSQGTANYGYTF. CDR3 coding DNA: TGTGCCAGCAGCCCCTCCCAGGGGACAGCTAACTATGGCTACACCTTC.

The chain carries TRBV7-9 and TRBJ2-7, with D perhaps matching TRBD2 (5 bases). The CDR3 length is 14 residues. Trimming cost V 6 bases and J 6 bases, with 18 bases left between them. Per the germline V gene, CDR1 is SEHNR and CDR2 is FQNEAQ (reference sequence). DNA for the CDR3: TGTGCCAGCAGTACCCGGGGTAGGGAACGCGAGCAGTACGTC. Amino acids: CASSTRGREREQYV.

This clonotype has more than one count but fewer than ten. CDR3 nucleotide sequence: TGCGCCAGCAGCCAATCGACAGGACCCTACGAGCAGTACTTC. This gives the protein CASSQSTGPYEQYF. This chain connects TRBV4-3 to TRBJ2-7; possible D gene TRBD1, 6 bases. V was pared by 2 bases and J by 2 bases, with 10 bases between. The CDR3 extends over 14 amino acids. Germline CDR1 reads LGHNA; CDR2 reads YSLEER.

In DNA, the CDR3 is TGTGCCAGCAGCCAAGGGGGAGGCCGCTTCGATGAGCAGTTCTTC. Its protein is CASSQGGGRFDEQFF. V is TRBV3-1 and J is TRBJ2-1, with D perhaps TRBD2 (6 bases). Trimming cost V 1 base and J 8 bases, with 15 bases left between them. The CDR3 is 15 amino acids. In germline, CDR1 is LGHDT, CDR2 YNNKEL (reference sequence).

The V and J genes are TRBV11-2 and TRBJ1-2, with D hard to call. Germline-derived CDR1 and CDR2 are SGHAT and FQNNGV. V dropped 5 bases and J dropped 8 bases, with 15 bases sitting between them. The CDR3 is made up of 13 amino acids. The CDR3 nucleotides are TGTGCCAGCAGCCCCCAGGAGTACCGCGGCTACACCTTC. Translation gives CASSPQEYRGYTF.

This clonotype was found a few times. The CDR3 protein is CASSIGAAASFTDTQYF. The CDR3 coding sequence is TGTGCCAGTAGTATAGGGGCAGCGGCATCGTTCACAGATACGCAGTATTTT. The genes are TRBV19 and TRBJ2-3; a possible D gene is TRBD2 (5 bases). V was trimmed by 1 base and J by 2 bases, leaving 16 bases between them. The CDR3 is 17 amino acids. Germline lookup yields CDR1 LNHDA and CDR2 SQIVND (reference sequence).

The V and J genes are TRBV12-5 and TRBJ2-3; 13 nucleotides match TRBD2. The V gene's germline CDR1 is LGHNT and CDR2 FRNRAP. J lost 1 base, V lost 4 bases, and 5 bases had no gene match. This CDR3 is built from 17 residues. In nucleotides, the CDR3 is TGTGCTAGTGGTTACCTAGGGACTAGCGGGGGCACAGATACGCAGTATTTT. Amino acids: CASGYLGTSGGTDTQYF. Looking up the rest from reference TRBV12-5 and TRBJ2-3 gives the full variable domain: DARVTQTPRHKVTEMGQEVTMRCQPILGHNTVFWYRQTMMQGLELLAYFRNRAPLDDSGMPKDRFSAEMPDATLATLKIQPSEPRDSAVYFCASGYLGTSGGTDTQYFGPGTRLTVL.

This clonotype was seen more than once but under ten times. This chain links TRBV12-5 with TRBJ1-1; D not certain. V lost 5 bases, J lost 1 base, and 8 bases lay in between. This CDR3 region has 13 residues. CDR1 is LGHNT, CDR2 FRNRAP, per germline. As DNA, the CDR3 is TGTGCTAGTGGTCTTGAGGAGAACACTGAAGCTTTCTTT. It encodes CASGLEENTEAFF.

The sample holds many counts of this clonotype. V is TRBV11-2 and J is TRBJ1-1, with D possibly TRBD1 on 5 matching bases. From germline, CDR1 is SGHAT and CDR2 FQNNGV. V was trimmed by 6 bases and J by 3 bases, leaving 11 bases between them. The CDR3 runs to 13 residues. In nucleotides, the CDR3 is TGTGCCAGCAGTTTCAGGGTGGACACTGAAGCTTTCTTT. Translation: CASSFRVDTEAFF.

This clonotype showed up just a few times. The CDR3 nucleotides read TGCAGTGCTAGAGACCCCTCTTCTAGCACAGATACGCAGTATTTT. Translating it yields CSARDPSSSTDTQYF. V usage is TRBV20-1 and J usage is TRBJ2-3; the D is unclear. V lost 0 bases, J lost 0 bases, and 10 bases lay in between. CDR3 length: 15 residues. In germline, CDR1 is DFQATT, CDR2 SNEGSKA (reference sequence).

This clonotype turned up a few times. The chain recombines TRBV5-1 with TRBJ2-2; the match to TRBD1 covers 8 bases. The trim removed 3 bases at V and 7 bases at J, leaving 8 bases unmatched. Germline V lookup: CDR1 SGHRS, CDR2 YFSETQ. The CDR3 is made up of 15 amino acids. The CDR3 DNA sequence: TGCGCCAGCAGCTGGACAGGGACAGATCACGGGGAGCTGTTTTTT. Translation gives CASSWTGTDHGELFF.

The table lists this clonotype with a few counts. The V call is TRBV6-1, the J call TRBJ2-3; D is perhaps TRBD1 (5 bases). The germline V gene has CDR1 MNHNS and CDR2 SASEGT. V lost 8 bases and J lost 0, with 12 bases in between. This CDR3 is built from 14 residues. DNA of the CDR3: TGTGCCAGCGGGGCTGTGACTAGCACAGATACGCAGTATTTT. Protein: CASGAVTSTDTQYF.

This clonotype was recorded a few times. The V and J genes are TRBV7-2 and TRBJ2-3; D gene ambiguous. The germline V gene has CDR1 SGHTA and CDR2 FQGNSA. Deletions cut 1 base from V and 5 bases from J, with 7 bases between. The CDR3 totals 13 residues. CDR3 amino acids: CASSLVGVDTQYF. The CDR3 nucleotides are TGTGCCAGCAGCTTAGTGGGCGTAGATACGCAGTATTTT.